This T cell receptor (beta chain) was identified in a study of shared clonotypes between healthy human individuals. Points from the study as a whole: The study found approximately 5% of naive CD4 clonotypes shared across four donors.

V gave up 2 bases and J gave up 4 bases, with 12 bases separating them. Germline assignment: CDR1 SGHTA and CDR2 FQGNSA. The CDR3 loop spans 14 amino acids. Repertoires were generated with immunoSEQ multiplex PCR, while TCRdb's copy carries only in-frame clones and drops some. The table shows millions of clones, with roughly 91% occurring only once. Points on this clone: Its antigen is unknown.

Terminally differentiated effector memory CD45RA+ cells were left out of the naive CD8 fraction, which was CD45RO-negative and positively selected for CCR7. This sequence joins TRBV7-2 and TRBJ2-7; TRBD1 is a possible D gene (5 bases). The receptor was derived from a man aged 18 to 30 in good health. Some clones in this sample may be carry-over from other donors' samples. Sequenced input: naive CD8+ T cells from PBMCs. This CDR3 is CASSLSTRAYEQYF. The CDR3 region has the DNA TGTGCCAGCAGCTTATCTACCAGGGCGTACGAGCAGTACTTC.